What follows describes a single TCR beta chain. The germline V gene has CDR1 SGHRS and CDR2 YFSETQ. After removal of 5 bases from V and 0 bases from J, the junction contained 7 bases not matched to a gene. This CDR3 is built from 18 residues. The data belong to a study of blood T cell repertoires in COVID-19. Study details: Specimens from acute and convalescent COVID-19 originated in the United States, Italy and Spain. The analysed material was cDNA or gDNA that came from T cells, B-cell-depleted T cells, or PBMCs.

Authors' data handling: Quantification of nucleated cells was approximated via reference gene primer amplification. TCRdb's copy holds only in-frame clones and misses some; the assay was immunoSEQ multiplex PCR. The V and J calls and clone size are taken from that table; D and trimming were inferred from the DNA. The data show under 55,000 clones, roughly 88% seen once. Sequencing was done on a sample of peripheral blood. The genes are TRBV5-1 and TRBJ2-3; TRBD2 agrees at 15 bases. This clonotype originated in a woman aged 80 or over with acute or convalescent COVID-19. CDR3 sequence (DNA): TGCGCCAGCAGGTTTGGACTAGCGGGAGGGCCTAGCACAGATACGCAGTATTTT. Protein product: CASRFGLAGGPSTDTQYF.